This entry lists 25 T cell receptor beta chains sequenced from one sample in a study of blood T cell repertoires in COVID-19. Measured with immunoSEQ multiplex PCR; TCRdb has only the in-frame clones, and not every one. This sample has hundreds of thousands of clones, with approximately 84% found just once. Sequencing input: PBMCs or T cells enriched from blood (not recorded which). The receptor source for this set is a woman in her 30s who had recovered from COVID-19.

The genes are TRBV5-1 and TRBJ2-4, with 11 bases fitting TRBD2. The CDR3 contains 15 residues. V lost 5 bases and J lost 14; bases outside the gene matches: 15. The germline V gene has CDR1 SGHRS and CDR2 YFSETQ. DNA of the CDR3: TGCGCCAGCAGTCAAACTAGCGGGGGACCTCCGAGCGAGTACTTC. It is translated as CASSQTSGGPPSEYF. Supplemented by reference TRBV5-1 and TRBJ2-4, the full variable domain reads KAGVTQTPRYLIKTRGQQVTLSCSPISGHRSVSWYQQTPGQGLQFLFEYFSETQRNKGNFPGRFSGRQFSNSRSEMNVSTLELGDSALYLCASSQTSGGPPSEYFGAGTRLSVL.

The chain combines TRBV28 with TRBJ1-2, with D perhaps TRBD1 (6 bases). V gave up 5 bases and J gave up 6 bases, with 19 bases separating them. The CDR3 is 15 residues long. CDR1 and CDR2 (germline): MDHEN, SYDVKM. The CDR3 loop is CASSPPPNRADGYTF. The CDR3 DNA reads TGTGCCAGCAGTCCTCCACCAAACAGGGCCGATGGCTACACCTTC.

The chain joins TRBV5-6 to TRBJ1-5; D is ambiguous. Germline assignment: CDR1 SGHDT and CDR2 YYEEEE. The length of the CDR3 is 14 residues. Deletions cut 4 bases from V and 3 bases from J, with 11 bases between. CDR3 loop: CASSRRSINQPQHF. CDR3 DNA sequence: TGTGCCAGCAGCAGGAGGTCGATCAATCAGCCCCAGCATTTT.

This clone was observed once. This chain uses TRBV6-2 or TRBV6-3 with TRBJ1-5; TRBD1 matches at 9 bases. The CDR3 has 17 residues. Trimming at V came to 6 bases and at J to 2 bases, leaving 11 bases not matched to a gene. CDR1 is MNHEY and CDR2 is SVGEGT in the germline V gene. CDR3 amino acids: CASSQQGASIGNQPQHF. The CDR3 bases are TGTGCCAGCAGCCAACAGGGGGCCTCTATCGGCAATCAGCCCCAGCATTTT.

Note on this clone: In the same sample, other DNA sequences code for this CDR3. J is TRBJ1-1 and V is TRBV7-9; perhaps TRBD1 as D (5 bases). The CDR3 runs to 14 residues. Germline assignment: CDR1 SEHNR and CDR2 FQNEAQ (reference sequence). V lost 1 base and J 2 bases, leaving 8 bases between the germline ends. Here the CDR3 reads CASSLGQGNTEAFF. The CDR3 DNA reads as TGTGCCAGCAGCTTAGGGCAGGGTAACACTGAAGCTTTCTTT.

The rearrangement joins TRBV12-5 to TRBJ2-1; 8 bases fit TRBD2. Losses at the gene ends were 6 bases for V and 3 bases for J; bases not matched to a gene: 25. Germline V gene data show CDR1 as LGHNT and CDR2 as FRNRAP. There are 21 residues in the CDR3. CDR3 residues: CASGGPGTRIGSRINYNEQFF. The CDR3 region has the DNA TGTGCTAGTGGCGGTCCCGGGACTAGAATTGGGTCGCGAATTAACTACAATGAGCAGTTCTTC.

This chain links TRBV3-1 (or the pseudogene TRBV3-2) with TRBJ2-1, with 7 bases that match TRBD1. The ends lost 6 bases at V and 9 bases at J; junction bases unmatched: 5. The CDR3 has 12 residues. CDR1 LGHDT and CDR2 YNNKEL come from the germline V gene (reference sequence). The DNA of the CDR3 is TGTGCCAGCAGTTACAGGGGCGGTGAGCAGTTCTTC. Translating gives CASSYRGGEQFF.

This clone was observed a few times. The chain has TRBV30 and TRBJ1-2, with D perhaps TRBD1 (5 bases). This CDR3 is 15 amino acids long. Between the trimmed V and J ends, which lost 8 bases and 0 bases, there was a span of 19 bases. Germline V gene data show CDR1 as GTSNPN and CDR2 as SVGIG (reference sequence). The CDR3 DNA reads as TGTGCCCGTCGGCTGGACAAGATTCCTAACTATGGCTACACCTTC. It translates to CARRLDKIPNYGYTF. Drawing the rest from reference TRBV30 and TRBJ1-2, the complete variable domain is SQTIHQWPATLVQPVGSPLSLECTVEGTSNPNLYWYRQAAGRGLQLLFYSVGIGQISSEVPQNLSASRPQDRQFILSSKKLLLSDSGFYLCARRLDKIPNYGYTFGSGTRLTVV.

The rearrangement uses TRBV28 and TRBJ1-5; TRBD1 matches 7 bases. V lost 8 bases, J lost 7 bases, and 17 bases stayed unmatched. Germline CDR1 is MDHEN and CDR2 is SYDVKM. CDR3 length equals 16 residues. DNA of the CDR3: TGTGCCAGCCTGAAAGAGGGGGCTCGCAATGGGCAGCCCCAGCATTTT. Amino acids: CASLKEGARNGQPQHF.

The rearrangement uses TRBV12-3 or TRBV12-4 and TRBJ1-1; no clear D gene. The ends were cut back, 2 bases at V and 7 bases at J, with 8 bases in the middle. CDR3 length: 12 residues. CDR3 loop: CASSLSSVEAFF. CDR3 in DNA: TGTGCCAGCAGTTTAAGCTCCGTTGAAGCTTTCTTT.

This chain's CDR3 is CASSQRRGGSDTQYF. The CDR3 DNA reads TGTGCCAGCAGCCAACGGAGGGGGGGCTCAGATACGCAGTATTTT. The chain employs TRBV3-1 (or the pseudogene TRBV3-2) and TRBJ2-3, with a possible D match to TRBD2 (7 bases). CDR3 length equals 15 residues. Deletions cut 2 bases from V and 4 bases from J, with 13 bases between. Germline CDR1 reads LGHDT; CDR2 reads YNNKEL (reference sequence).

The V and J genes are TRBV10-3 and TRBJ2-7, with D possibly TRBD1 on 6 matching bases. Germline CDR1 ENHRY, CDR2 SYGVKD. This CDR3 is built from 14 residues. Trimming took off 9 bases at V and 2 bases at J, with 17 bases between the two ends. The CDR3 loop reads CAIGDRDITYEQYF. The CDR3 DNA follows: TGTGCCATTGGGGACCGGGACATTACCTACGAGCAGTACTTC.

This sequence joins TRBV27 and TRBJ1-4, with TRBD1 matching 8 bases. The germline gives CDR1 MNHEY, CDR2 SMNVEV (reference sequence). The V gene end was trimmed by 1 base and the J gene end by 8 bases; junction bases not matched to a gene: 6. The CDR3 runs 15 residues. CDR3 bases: TGTGCCAGCAGTTTATTAGCACAGGGGGGCGAAAAACTGTTTTTT. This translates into CASSLLAQGGEKLFF.

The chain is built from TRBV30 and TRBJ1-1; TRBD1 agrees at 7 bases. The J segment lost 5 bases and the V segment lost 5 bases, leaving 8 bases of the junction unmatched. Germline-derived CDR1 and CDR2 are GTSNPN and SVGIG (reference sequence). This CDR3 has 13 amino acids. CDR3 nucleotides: TGTGCCTGGGTGAGGAGGGGGCAAACTGAAGCTTTCTTT. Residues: CAWVRRGQTEAFF.

Written as DNA, the CDR3 is TGTGCCAGCAGCGCTTTCGGGACTGACTCCTACGAGCAGTACTTC. It is translated as CASSAFGTDSYEQYF. The chain is built from TRBV7-2 and TRBJ2-7, with TRBD2 as a possible D gene (6 bases). The CDR3 is 15 residues long. Trimming pared 5 bases from V and 0 bases from J, leaving 14 bases between. Germline CDR1 is SGHTA and CDR2 is FQGNSA.

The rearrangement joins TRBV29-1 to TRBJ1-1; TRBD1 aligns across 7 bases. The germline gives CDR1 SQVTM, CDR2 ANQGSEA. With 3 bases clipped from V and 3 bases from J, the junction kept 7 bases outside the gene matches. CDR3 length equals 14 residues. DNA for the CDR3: TGCAGCGTTGAGCCGACAGGGAGTTACACTGAAGCTTTCTTT. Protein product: CSVEPTGSYTEAFF.

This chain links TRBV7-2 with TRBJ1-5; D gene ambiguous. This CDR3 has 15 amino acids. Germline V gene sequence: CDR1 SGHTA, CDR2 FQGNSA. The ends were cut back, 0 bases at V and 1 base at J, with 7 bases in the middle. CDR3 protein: CASSLASISNQPQHF. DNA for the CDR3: TGTGCCAGCAGCTTAGCGAGCATCAGCAATCAGCCCCAGCATTTT.

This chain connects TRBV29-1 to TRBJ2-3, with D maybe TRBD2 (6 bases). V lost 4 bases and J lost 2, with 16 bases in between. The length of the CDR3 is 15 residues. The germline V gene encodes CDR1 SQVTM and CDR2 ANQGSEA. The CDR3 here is CSVGRRGLPTDTQYF. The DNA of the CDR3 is TGCAGCGTTGGAAGGAGGGGACTCCCCACAGATACGCAGTATTTT.

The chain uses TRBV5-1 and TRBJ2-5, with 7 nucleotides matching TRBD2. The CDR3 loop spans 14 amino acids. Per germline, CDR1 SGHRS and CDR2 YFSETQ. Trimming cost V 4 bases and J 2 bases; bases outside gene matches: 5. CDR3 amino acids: CASSKSGEQETQYF. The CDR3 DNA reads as TGCGCCAGCAGCAAGAGCGGGGAGCAAGAGACCCAGTACTTC.

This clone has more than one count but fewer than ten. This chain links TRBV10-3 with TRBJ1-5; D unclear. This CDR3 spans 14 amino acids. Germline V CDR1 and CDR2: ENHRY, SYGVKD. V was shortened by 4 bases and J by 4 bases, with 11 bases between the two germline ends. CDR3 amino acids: CAISGGGKNQPQHF. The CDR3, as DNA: TGTGCCATCAGTGGGGGAGGGAAGAATCAGCCCCAGCATTTT.

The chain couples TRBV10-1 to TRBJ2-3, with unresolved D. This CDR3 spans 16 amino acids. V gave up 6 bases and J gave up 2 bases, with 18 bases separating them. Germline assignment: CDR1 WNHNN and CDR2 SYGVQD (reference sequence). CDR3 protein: CASSHRSEKDTDTQYF. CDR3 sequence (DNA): TGCGCCAGCAGCCACCGATCGGAGAAGGACACAGATACGCAGTATTTT.

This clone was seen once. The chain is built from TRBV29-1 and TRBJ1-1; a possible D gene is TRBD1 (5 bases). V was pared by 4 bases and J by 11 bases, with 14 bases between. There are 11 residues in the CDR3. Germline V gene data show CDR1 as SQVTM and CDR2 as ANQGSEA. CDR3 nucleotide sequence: TGCAGCGTTGTTATCAGGGTAGAGGCTTTCTTT. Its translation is CSVVIRVEAFF.

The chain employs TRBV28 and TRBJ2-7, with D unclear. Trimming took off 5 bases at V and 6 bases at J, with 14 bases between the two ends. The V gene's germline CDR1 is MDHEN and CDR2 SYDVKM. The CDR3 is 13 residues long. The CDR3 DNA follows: TGTGCCAGCAGTCCCGCACTACCGGGCGAGCAGTACTTC. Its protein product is CASSPALPGEQYF.

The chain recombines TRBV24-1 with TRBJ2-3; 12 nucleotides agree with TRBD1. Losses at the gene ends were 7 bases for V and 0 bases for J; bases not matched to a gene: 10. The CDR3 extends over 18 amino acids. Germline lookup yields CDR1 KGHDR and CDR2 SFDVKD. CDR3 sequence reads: CATSGPGTGGLSTDTQYF. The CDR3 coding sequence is TGTGCCACCAGCGGCCCCGGGACAGGGGGCCTGAGCACAGATACGCAGTATTTT.

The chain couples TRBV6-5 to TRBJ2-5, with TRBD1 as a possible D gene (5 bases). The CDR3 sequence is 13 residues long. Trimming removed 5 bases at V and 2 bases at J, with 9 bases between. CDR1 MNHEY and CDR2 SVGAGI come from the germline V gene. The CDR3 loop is CASSLGPQETQYF. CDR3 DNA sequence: TGTGCCAGCAGTCTGGGGCCACAAGAGACCCAGTACTTC.